Below, 5 T cell receptor beta chains from the same sample are listed, as sequenced in a study of identical twins. TCRdb reprocessed the 5' RACE reads with MiXCR, giving one entry per CDR3 protein. The sample lists under 250,000 distinct CDR3 sequences; under 10% were seen once. These records were also assigned to another study, of yellow fever vaccine responses in identical twins.

Sequenced: memory (CD45RO+) T cells sorted from blood. The receptors originated from a woman younger than 35 in good health.

The chain employs TRBV3-1 and TRBJ1-4; D uncertain. This CDR3 is 15 amino acids long. The germline V and J ends were trimmed by 4 bases and 6 bases, with 15 bases remaining between them. Germline V lookup: CDR1 LGHDT, CDR2 YNNKEL (reference sequence). The CDR3 bases are TGTGCCAGCAGCCCGTACCCGCGGACGGATGAAAAACTGTTTTTT. It specifies CASSPYPRTDEKLFF.

This rearrangement joins TRBV10-3 to TRBJ2-3; 10 positions match TRBD2. The junction had 5 bases not matched to a gene; V was cut back by 6 bases and J by 2 bases. Germline lookup yields CDR1 ENHRY and CDR2 SYGVKD. The CDR3 is 15 amino acids. The CDR3 sequence is CAISGTSGVTDTQYF. CDR3 nucleotides: TGTGCCATCAGCGGAACTAGCGGGGTCACAGATACGCAGTATTTT.

In this sample, this clonotype turned up many times. This rearrangement joins TRBV12-3 or TRBV12-4 to TRBJ1-4; TRBD1 is a possible D gene (6 bases). CDR3 length: 17 amino acids. Trimming stripped 6 bases from V and 0 bases from J, with 17 bases between. The CDR3 sequence: CASSTGGGLATNEKLFF. The CDR3 DNA sequence: TGTGCCAGCAGCACCGGAGGGGGGCTGGCAACTAATGAAAAACTGTTTTTT.

The chain links TRBV2 to TRBJ2-1, with TRBD1 matching over 8 bases. Germline values: CDR1 SNHLY, CDR2 FYNNEI. Trimming removed 6 bases from V and 9 bases from J; junction bases left unmatched: 10. The CDR3 runs to 14 residues. The CDR3 coding sequence is TGTGCCAGCAGCGGACAGGGAGTGCATCCTGAGCAGTTCTTC. This encodes CASSGQGVHPEQFF.

This clonotype was counted ten times or more. V and J are TRBV7-3 and TRBJ1-1, with TRBD1 as a possible D gene (5 bases). Germline CDR1 and CDR2: SGHTA and FQGTGA. The CDR3 has 13 amino acids. The germline V and J ends were trimmed by 3 bases and 7 bases, with 12 bases remaining between them. This CDR3 is CASSFLRDSEAFF. The CDR3, as DNA: TGTGCCAGCAGCTTTTTGCGAGACAGTGAAGCTTTCTTT.